The T cell receptor beta chain under discussion was sequenced for a study of cytomegalovirus exposure and HLA in healthy donors. V shed 4 bases and J shed 4 bases, with 16 bases lying between them. The germline V gene encodes CDR1 SQVTM and CDR2 ANQGSEA. CDR3 length equals 14 residues. The study ran its PCR with 60 Vbeta and 13 Jbeta primers. Measured with immunoSEQ multiplex PCR; TCRdb has only the in-frame clones, and not every one. The sample lists about 83,000 clones, more than 60% occurring once. The V and J genes are TRBV29-1 and TRBJ1-2; a possible D gene is TRBD1 (6 bases). Sequences were obtained from PBMCs. This receptor was identified in a man aged 18-30 years in good health and CMV-seropositive. CDR3 nucleotides: TGCAGCGTTGGCCCGATGGACAGCTTCTATGGCTACACCTTC. Translation gives CSVGPMDSFYGYTF.